The 14 T cell receptor beta chains reported below all come from one sample, sequenced in a study of cytomegalovirus exposure and HLA in healthy donors listed by TCRdb under 2017. Library construction relied on the immunoSEQ multiplex PCR assay. A mixture of 60 forward primers for TCR Vbeta segments and 13 reverse primers for TCR Jbeta segments was used in the multiplex PCR. The table was pulled from immuneACCESS by TCRdb, which kept in-frame rearrangements only. Such tables lose some clones; where checked, under half of the loss comes from unresolved V genes, and the rest has no known cause. This sample gives hundreds of thousands of clones in total; over 70% of them show up just once. Of the sample, roughly 0.71% is held by the ten largest clones. Sequencing used PBMCs. These receptors all stem from a boy aged 2 to 10 in good health and CMV-seronegative.

The chain uses TRBV18 and TRBJ2-3; tentative D call: TRBD1 (5 bases). There are 18 residues in the CDR3. Looked up from germline, CDR1 is KGHSH and CDR2 is LQKENI. Trimming pared 2 bases from V and 5 bases from J, leaving 23 bases between. CDR3 DNA sequence: TGTGCCAGCTCACCAGAACCGTACTCCATCGGTCAGGGAGATACGCAGTATTTT. Translated, it gives CASSPEPYSIGQGDTQYF.

This clone is a singleton in its sample. The chain links TRBV20-1 to TRBJ2-1; 7 bases are a match to TRBD2. This CDR3 is 11 amino acids long. Per the germline V gene, CDR1 is DFQATT and CDR2 is SNEGSKA (reference sequence). V dropped 6 bases and J dropped 10; count of bases not matched to a gene: 6. CDR3 amino acids: CSAPLALEQFF. The CDR3 DNA reads TGCAGTGCCCCACTAGCGCTAGAGCAGTTCTTC.

The chain couples TRBV30 to TRBJ1-3; D unclear. Germline V gene lookup returns CDR1 GTSNPN and CDR2 SVGIG (reference sequence). CDR3 length: 13 amino acids. Trimming took 2 bases from V and 2 from J, leaving 7 bases between them. As DNA, the CDR3 is TGTGCCTGGAGTCTTGTAACTGGAAACACCATATATTTT. Amino acids: CAWSLVTGNTIYF.

This clone was detected only once. The rearrangement joins TRBV14 to TRBJ2-1, with 8 bases matching TRBD2. Germline V gives CDR1 SGHDN, CDR2 FVKESK. J was trimmed by 0 bases and V by 2 bases; bases with no gene match: 6. The CDR3 runs to 17 residues. The CDR3 nucleotides read TGTGCCAGCAGCCAAAACGCCGGGACTAGCTCCTACAATGAGCAGTTCTTC. It yields the protein CASSQNAGTSSYNEQFF.

This chain uses TRBV2 with TRBJ2-7; 7 nucleotides agree with TRBD1. The CDR3 runs to 14 residues. Germline V gives CDR1 SNHLY, CDR2 FYNNEI. V lost 2 bases to trimming and J lost 7 bases; unmatched junction nucleotides: 8. CDR3 nucleotide sequence: TGTGCCAGCAGTGAAAGGACAGGTCTGAGTGAGCAGTACTTC. It specifies CASSERTGLSEQYF.

V usage is TRBV30 and J usage is TRBJ1-2; TRBD1 aligns across 8 bases. V was clipped by 1 base and J by 6 bases; unmatched bases: 4. CDR3 length equals 13 residues. Germline CDR1 GTSNPN, CDR2 SVGIG (reference sequence). The CDR3 is CAWSADREDGYTF. The CDR3 DNA reads as TGTGCCTGGAGTGCGGACAGGGAGGATGGCTACACCTTC.

The chain joins TRBV6-5 to TRBJ2-7, with TRBD2 as a possible D gene (5 bases). The CDR3 is 16 residues long. The V gene lost 0 bases and the J gene lost 4 bases, with 16 bases spanning the gap. Per the germline V gene, CDR1 is MNHEY and CDR2 is SVGAGI. In nucleotides, the CDR3 is TGTGCCAGCAGTTACTCGAGGCTCGCGGGCCTTTACGAGCAGTACTTC. Its protein is CASSYSRLAGLYEQYF.

In DNA form, the CDR3 reads TGTGCCAGCAGCACCATGACTAGCGGGGGGGTCACAGATACGCAGTATTTT. This gives the protein CASSTMTSGGVTDTQYF. This chain uses TRBV9 with TRBJ2-3; 14 bases agree with TRBD2. Germline CDR1 is SGDLS and CDR2 is YYNGEE. There are 17 residues in the CDR3. Trimming took 4 bases from V and 2 from J; bases not matched to a gene: 6.

The V call is TRBV2, the J call TRBJ2-7; 8 bases align to TRBD1. Trimming removed 6 bases from V and 5 bases from J; junction bases left unmatched: 6. Germline lookup yields CDR1 SNHLY and CDR2 FYNNEI. The CDR3 has 13 amino acids. The CDR3 protein is CASRDRVRDEQYF. DNA of the CDR3: TGTGCCAGCAGGGACAGGGTAAGGGACGAGCAGTACTTC.

The chain has TRBV5-1 and TRBJ1-1, with 8 bases that match TRBD1. The CDR3 length is 14 residues. V trimming: 4 bases; J trimming: 4 bases; junction bases outside the gene matches: 6. Germline CDR1 and CDR2: SGHRS and YFSETQ. CDR3 loop: CASSLGGQVTEAFF. In DNA, the CDR3 is TGCGCCAGCAGCCTTGGGGGACAGGTCACTGAAGCTTTCTTT.

V is TRBV6-1 and J is TRBJ1-2, with D perhaps matching TRBD1 (6 bases). V was clipped by 6 bases and J by 6 bases, with 14 bases between them. This CDR3 contains 13 residues. Germline CDR1 MNHNS, CDR2 SASEGT. Here the CDR3 DNA reads TGTGCCAGCAGGAACGGGACAACCAATGGCTACACCTTC. The encoded protein is CASRNGTTNGYTF.

CDR3 region: CASSTYRGHKPQHF. The CDR3 DNA reads TGTGCCAGTAGTACATACAGGGGTCATAAGCCCCAGCATTTT. This chain joins TRBV19 and TRBJ1-5; 7 bases are a match to TRBD1. Germline loops: CDR1 LNHDA, CDR2 SQIVND (reference sequence). The CDR3 loop spans 14 amino acids. With V trimmed by 4 bases and J by 8 bases, 8 bases remained unmatched.

The chain has TRBV2 and TRBJ2-5; TRBD2 matches at 7 bases. This CDR3 comprises 13 residues. CDR1 is SNHLY, CDR2 FYNNEI, per germline. Trimming removed 7 bases from V and 5 bases from J; junction bases left unmatched: 7. The CDR3 DNA follows: TGTGCCAGCACCCGAGGACTAGGCGAGACCCAGTACTTC. It yields the protein CASTRGLGETQYF. Full variable domain (rest looked up from reference TRBV2 and TRBJ2-5): EPEVTQTPSHQVTQMGQEVILRCVPISNHLYFYWYRQILGQKVEFLVSFYNNEISEKSEIFDDQFSVERPDGSNFTLKIRSTKLEDSAMYFCASTRGLGETQYFGPGTRLLVL.

The CDR3 coding sequence is TGTGCCAGCAGTTTCCGACTAGCGGGAGCTAGTGAGCAGTACTTC. Amino acids: CASSFRLAGASEQYF. This chain links TRBV27 with TRBJ2-7; 12 positions match TRBD2. Germline CDR1 and CDR2: MNHEY and SMNVEV (reference sequence). This CDR3 contains 15 residues. The V gene end was trimmed by 3 bases and the J gene end by 7 bases; junction bases not matched to a gene: 7.